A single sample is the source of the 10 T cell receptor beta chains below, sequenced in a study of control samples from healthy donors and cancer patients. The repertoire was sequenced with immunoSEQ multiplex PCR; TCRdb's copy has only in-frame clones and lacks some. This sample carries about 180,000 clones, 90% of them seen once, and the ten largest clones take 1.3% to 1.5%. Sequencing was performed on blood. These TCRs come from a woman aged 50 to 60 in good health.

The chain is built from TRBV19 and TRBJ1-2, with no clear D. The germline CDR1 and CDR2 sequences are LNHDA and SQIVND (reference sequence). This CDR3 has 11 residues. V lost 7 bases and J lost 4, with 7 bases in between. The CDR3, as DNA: TGTGCCAGTAATACGGTCTATGGCTACACCTTC. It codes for CASNTVYGYTF.

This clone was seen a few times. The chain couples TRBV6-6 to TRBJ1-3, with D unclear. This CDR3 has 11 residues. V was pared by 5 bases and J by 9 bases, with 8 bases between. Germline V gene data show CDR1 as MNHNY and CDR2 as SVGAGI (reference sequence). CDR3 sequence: CASSPQVTIYF. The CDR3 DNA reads TGTGCCAGCAGTCCACAAGTCACCATATATTTT.

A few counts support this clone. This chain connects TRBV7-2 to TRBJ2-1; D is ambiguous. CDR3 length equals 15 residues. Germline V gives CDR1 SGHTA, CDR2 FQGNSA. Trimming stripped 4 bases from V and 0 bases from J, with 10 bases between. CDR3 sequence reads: CASSSWGYSYNEQFF. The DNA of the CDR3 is TGTGCCAGCAGCTCCTGGGGTTACTCCTACAATGAGCAGTTCTTC.

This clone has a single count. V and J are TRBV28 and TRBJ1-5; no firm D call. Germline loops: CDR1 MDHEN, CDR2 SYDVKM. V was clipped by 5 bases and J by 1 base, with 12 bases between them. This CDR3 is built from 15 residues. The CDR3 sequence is CASSPTSGSNQPQHF. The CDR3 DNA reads TGTGCCAGCAGTCCGACATCCGGGAGCAATCAGCCCCAGCATTTT.

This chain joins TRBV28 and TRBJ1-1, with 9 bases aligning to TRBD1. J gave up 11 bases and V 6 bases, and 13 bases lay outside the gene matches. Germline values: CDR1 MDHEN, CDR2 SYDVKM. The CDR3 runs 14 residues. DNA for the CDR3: TGTGCCAGCAGACCACAGGGGGCGAGGTCGTGGGCTTTCTTT. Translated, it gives CASRPQGARSWAFF.

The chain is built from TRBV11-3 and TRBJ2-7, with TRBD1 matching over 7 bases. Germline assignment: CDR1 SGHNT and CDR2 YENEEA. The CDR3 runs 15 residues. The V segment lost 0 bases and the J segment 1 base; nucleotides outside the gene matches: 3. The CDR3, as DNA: TGTGCCAGCAGCTTAGATGGGACAGATTCCTACGAGCAGTACTTC. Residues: CASSLDGTDSYEQYF.

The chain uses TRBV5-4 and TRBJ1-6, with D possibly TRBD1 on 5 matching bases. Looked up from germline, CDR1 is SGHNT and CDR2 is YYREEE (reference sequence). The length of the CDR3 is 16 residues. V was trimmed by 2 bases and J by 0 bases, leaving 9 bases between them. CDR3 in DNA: TGTGCCAGCAGCTTTACAGGCAGCTCCTATAATTCACCCCTCCACTTT. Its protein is CASSFTGSSYNSPLHF.

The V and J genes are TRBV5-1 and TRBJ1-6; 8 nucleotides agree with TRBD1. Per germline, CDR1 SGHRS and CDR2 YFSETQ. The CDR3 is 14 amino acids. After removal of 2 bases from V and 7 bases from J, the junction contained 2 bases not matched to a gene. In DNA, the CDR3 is TGCGCCAGCAGCTTCGGACAGGGAAATTCACCCCTCCACTTT. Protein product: CASSFGQGNSPLHF. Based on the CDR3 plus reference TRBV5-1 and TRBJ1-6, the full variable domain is KAGVTQTPRYLIKTRGQQVTLSCSPISGHRSVSWYQQTPGQGLQFLFEYFSETQRNKGNFPGRFSGRQFSNSRSEMNVSTLELGDSALYLCASSFGQGNSPLHFGNGTRLTVT.

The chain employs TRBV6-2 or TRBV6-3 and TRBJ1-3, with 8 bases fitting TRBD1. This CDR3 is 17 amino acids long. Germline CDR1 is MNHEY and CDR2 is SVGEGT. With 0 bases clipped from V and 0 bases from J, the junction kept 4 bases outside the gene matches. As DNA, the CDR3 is TGTGCCAGCAGTTACTCATCAGGGGGCTACTCTGGAAACACCATATATTTT. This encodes CASSYSSGGYSGNTIYF.

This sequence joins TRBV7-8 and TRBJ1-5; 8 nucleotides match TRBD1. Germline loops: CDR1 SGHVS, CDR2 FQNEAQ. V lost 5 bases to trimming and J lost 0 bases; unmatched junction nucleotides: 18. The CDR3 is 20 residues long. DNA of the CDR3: TGTGCCAGCAGCCCTCGACAGGGGAGTTTTGGGGTGTATAGCAATCAGCCCCAGCATTTT. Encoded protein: CASSPRQGSFGVYSNQPQHF.